The 9 T cell receptor beta chains below come from one sample, sequenced in a study of radiotherapy plus CTLA-4 blockade in lung cancer. TCRdb's copy holds only in-frame clones and misses some; the assay was immunoSEQ multiplex PCR. The repertoire includes tens of thousands of clones, roughly 80% of them detected once, and 7.1% sits in the top ten. Sequences were derived from peripheral blood, sampled from a patient treated with radiotherapy plus ipilimumab. These receptors all come from a human donor with non-small cell lung cancer who had a complete response to radiotherapy plus ipilimumab.

The chain uses TRBV28 and TRBJ2-1; 10 bases are shared with TRBD2. V shed 4 bases, J shed 8 bases, and the junction held 11 bases outside the gene matches. The CDR3 consists of 16 residues. The germline V gene encodes CDR1 MDHEN and CDR2 SYDVKM. CDR3 amino acids: CASSSPGTSVEDEQFF. The CDR3 bases are TGTGCCAGCAGTTCACCCGGGACTAGCGTTGAGGATGAGCAGTTCTTC.

There are a few counts of this clone. This chain uses TRBV13 with TRBJ1-3; TRBD1 is a possible D gene (6 bases). The CDR3 contains 13 residues. Germline CDR1 and CDR2: PRHDT and FYEKMQ (reference sequence). V was shortened by 0 bases and J by 8 bases, with 8 bases between the two germline ends. The DNA of the CDR3 is TGTGCCAGCAGCTTAGGACAGGGCTACACCATATATTTT. Residues: CASSLGQGYTIYF.

This chain connects TRBV7-2 to TRBJ1-5; D unresolved. The CDR3 has 12 amino acids. Per germline, CDR1 SGHTA and CDR2 FQGNSA. V lost 1 base to trimming and J lost 5 bases, with 3 bases between them. For the CDR3, the DNA is TGTGCCAGCAGCTTAGGTGATCAGCCCCAGCATTTT. This sequence encodes CASSLGDQPQHF.

The rearrangement uses TRBV12-5 and TRBJ1-1, with unresolved D. CDR3 length: 15 residues. V was trimmed by 5 bases and J by 0 bases, leaving 13 bases between them. Germline V gene data show CDR1 as LGHNT and CDR2 as FRNRAP. Here the CDR3 reads CASGPKTNMNTEAFF. The CDR3 DNA follows: TGTGCTAGTGGTCCGAAGACAAACATGAACACTGAAGCTTTCTTT.

This clone came up a few times. The genes are TRBV19 and TRBJ1-4, with TRBD1 identical over 7 bases. From germline, CDR1 is LNHDA and CDR2 SQIVND (reference sequence). After removal of 5 bases from V and 8 bases from J, the junction contained 8 bases not matched to a gene. This CDR3 has 14 residues. CDR3 nucleotides: TGTGCCAGTAGTGGGGGGACAGTAGGGGAAAAACTGTTTTTT. Amino acid sequence: CASSGGTVGEKLFF. The entire variable domain, with the rest obtained from reference TRBV19 and TRBJ1-4, is as follows: DGGITQSPKYLFRKEGQNVTLSCEQNLNHDAMYWYRQDPGQGLRLIYYSQIVNDFQKGDIAEGYSVSREKKESFPLTVTSAQKNPTAFYLCASSGGTVGEKLFFGSGTQLSVL.

The chain links TRBV4-1 to TRBJ1-1, with 7 bases that match TRBD1. Germline V gene sequence: CDR1 MGHRA, CDR2 YSYEKL. The V and J ends lost 8 bases and 6 bases, in that order; junction bases with no gene match: 18. The length of the CDR3 is 16 residues. In DNA, the CDR3 is TGCGCCAGCTCCTCAAACCAACAGGGGATCTTGTCTGAAGCTTTCTTT. Protein product: CASSSNQQGILSEAFF.

This clone came up a few times. This chain joins TRBV28 and TRBJ1-2; possible D gene TRBD1, 5 bases. The germline gives CDR1 MDHEN, CDR2 SYDVKM. CDR3 size: 13 residues. V was cut by 7 bases and J by 5 bases, with 14 bases left in between. Written as DNA, the CDR3 is TGTGCCAGCACGATAAGGGGCCATTATGGCTACACCTTC. Translating it yields CASTIRGHYGYTF.

The chain couples TRBV4-1 to TRBJ1-2, with 8 bases lining up with TRBD1. The junction had 6 bases not matched to a gene; V was cut back by 1 base and J by 8 bases. The CDR3 is made up of 14 amino acids. Germline lookup yields CDR1 MGHRA and CDR2 YSYEKL. The CDR3 region has the DNA TGCGCCAGCAGCCAAGCCGGACAGGGTAGGGGCTACACCTTC. As protein: CASSQAGQGRGYTF.

The chain links TRBV19 to TRBJ1-5; 9 bases match TRBD1. The V gene end was trimmed by 6 bases and the J gene end by 10 bases; junction bases not matched to a gene: 10. The CDR3 sequence is 14 residues long. Germline V gives CDR1 LNHDA, CDR2 SQIVND (reference sequence). The DNA for the CDR3 is TGTGCCAGTAGCCTAACAGGGGGCCTTTTCCCCCAGCATTTT. This codes for CASSLTGGLFPQHF.